A single sample is the source of the 6 T cell receptor beta chains below, sequenced in a study of cytomegalovirus exposure and HLA in healthy donors. The PCR used 60 Vbeta and 13 Jbeta primers. The table came from immunoSEQ multiplex PCR; TCRdb's copy has only in-frame clones and leaves some out. The sample holds over 100,000 clones, around 70% seen once. The sample comprised PBMCs. The receptors shown here come from a man aged 30-40 years in good health and CMV-seropositive.

The chain carries TRBV28 and TRBJ2-7, with a tentative D call TRBD1 (5 bases). The CDR3 covers 13 residues. CDR1 is MDHEN and CDR2 is SYDVKM in the germline V gene. The ends were cut back, 2 bases at V and 4 bases at J, with 9 bases in the middle. This CDR3 is CASSLRPGYEQYF. The CDR3 DNA reads TGTGCCAGCAGTTTAAGGCCAGGGTACGAGCAGTACTTC.

The chain is built from TRBV5-5 and TRBJ1-1; 7 nucleotides align to TRBD1. The junction had 5 bases not matched to a gene; V was cut back by 1 base and J by 5 bases. The CDR3 runs to 14 residues. Germline V lookup: CDR1 SGHKS, CDR2 YYEKEE (reference sequence). This chain's CDR3 is CASSLNYRGTEAFF. CDR3 DNA sequence: TGTGCCAGCAGCTTGAACTACAGGGGAACTGAAGCTTTCTTT.

This clone showed up just a few times. The CDR3 DNA reads TGTGCCAGCAGGATCCGGGGGAACTATGGCTACACCTTC. Protein: CASRIRGNYGYTF. The chain links TRBV6-5 to TRBJ1-2, with D possibly being TRBD1 (5 bases). The CDR3 covers 13 residues. V gave up 6 bases and J gave up 2 bases, with 10 bases separating them. Germline lookup yields CDR1 MNHEY and CDR2 SVGAGI.

The rearrangement joins TRBV7-2 to TRBJ2-5, with D perhaps TRBD1 (6 bases). The J call may be faulty, since TRBJ2-7 better matches the DNA end. CDR1 and CDR2 (germline): SGHTA, FQGNSA. This CDR3 is 14 amino acids long. The CDR3 spells CASSLQGSGREQYF. DNA of the CDR3: TGTGCCAGCAGCTTACAGGGGTCCGGGCGCGAGCAGTACTTC.

Remarks on this clone: One end of the junction does not line up with germline, which may come from a read error. This rearrangement joins TRBV5-1 to TRBJ1-2; TRBD1 might be the D (6 bases). From germline, CDR1 is SGHRS and CDR2 YFSETQ. This CDR3 is 15 amino acids long. CDR3 in DNA: TGCGCCAGCACCTTTTCGACAGGTTCGGGCTATGGCTACCCCTTC. Amino acids: CASTFSTGSGYGYPF.

J is TRBJ1-3 and V is TRBV15; D gene ambiguous. The CDR3 is 17 amino acids. Looked up from germline, CDR1 is LNHNV and CDR2 is YYDKDF (reference sequence). Trimming left V 0 bases short and J 0 bases short, with 12 bases between. In DNA, the CDR3 is TGTGCCACCAGCAGAGACACTAGGAGTCTCTCTGGAAACACCATATATTTT. It translates to CATSRDTRSLSGNTIYF.